This T cell receptor beta chain was retrieved from a study of CD8 T cells in Susac syndrome. CDR1 and CDR2 (germline): DFQATT, SNEGSKA (reference sequence). There are 15 residues in the CDR3. Deletions cut 0 bases from V and 3 bases from J, with 11 bases between. Random hexamers were used to reverse transcribe an amount of about 0.45 to 1 ug RNA. TCRdb reprocessed the immunoSEQ multiplex PCR reads with MiXCR, giving one entry per CDR3 protein. The table shows 110,000 or so distinct CDR3 sequences, with around 95% occurring only once. Source material: CD4+ T cells from PBMCs. The chain couples TRBV20-1 to TRBJ2-2; perhaps TRBD2 as D (5 bases). The receptor comes from a human donor in good health. Here the CDR3 reads CSARDRLLYTGELFF. The CDR3, as DNA: TGCAGTGCTAGAGATCGACTATTGTACACCGGGGAGCTGTTTTTT.